The 30 T cell receptor beta chains below all came from one sample that was sequenced in a study of T-cell reconstitution after alpha-beta-depleted transplantation in children listed by TCRdb under 2016. Taken with the paper, the label for treatment or condition translates to: allogeneic hematopoietic cell transplantation with graft depleted of TCRalphabeta T cells and CD19 B cells. The library relied on PCR. This sample was sequenced with an Illumina HiSeq 2500. TCR libraries were prepared with molecular barcoding, using unique molecular identifiers to normalize TCRbeta repertoire quantification. Using fastp trimming at Q25 and MiXCR clonotype assembly, TCRdb reanalyzed the public sequencing data and kept in-frame beta chains. For every CDR3 protein sequence, its rows merge into one entry that carries the most common genes and DNA. The sample profile shows roughly 200,000 distinct CDR3 sequences; 11% of them were found once. Together, the top ten hold 25% to 30% of the sample.

Here the sequenced sample was PBMCs, taken before TCRalphabeta/CD19-depleted stem cell transplant. The receptors derive from a child less than two years old with acute myeloid leukemia, due to receive a stem cell transplant.

This clonotype was seen only a few times. The chain couples TRBV20-1 to TRBJ1-1; D remains ambiguous. The CDR3 covers 13 residues. The V and J ends lost 2 bases and 7 bases respectively, with 14 bases between them. CDR1 DFQATT and CDR2 SNEGSKA come from the germline V gene (reference sequence). This CDR3 reads CSARNSRLGEAFF. The DNA of the CDR3 is TGCAGTGCTAGAAACTCCAGGCTAGGTGAAGCTTTCTTT.

This clonotype was observed at least ten times. J is TRBJ2-3 and V is TRBV27; no reliable D call. This CDR3 comprises 14 residues. Trimming took 11 bases from V and 3 from J, leaving 18 bases between them. Germline CDR1 and CDR2: MNHEY and SMNVEV (reference sequence). The CDR3 region is CAASGSSVTDTQYF. The CDR3 nucleotides are TGTGCCGCCTCCGGGTCCTCTGTAACAGATACGCAGTATTTT.

This clonotype was found many times. This chain uses TRBV2 with TRBJ2-2; possible D gene TRBD2, 5 bases. Between the trimmed V and J ends, which lost 10 bases and 6 bases, there was a span of 12 bases. Germline CDR1 is SNHLY and CDR2 is FYNNEI. This CDR3 has 12 amino acids. In DNA, the CDR3 is TGTGCCACGACTCCCGGGGCCGGGGAGCTGTTTTTT. It yields the protein CATTPGAGELFF.

This clonotype occurred many times. CDR3 coding DNA: TGTGCCAGCAGCCGAGCCGACAATGAGCAGTTCTTC. Residues: CASSRADNEQFF. V and J are TRBV6-6 and TRBJ2-1; D is unresolved. Trimming took 6 bases from V and 5 from J, leaving 8 bases between them. In germline, CDR1 is MNHNY, CDR2 SVGAGI (reference sequence). This CDR3 region has 12 residues.

This clonotype was picked up many times. The chain uses TRBV5-1 and TRBJ2-3; the D is unclear. The V end lost 0 bases, the J end lost 1 base, and 9 bases lay between the germline ends. The CDR3 has 15 amino acids. Germline CDR1 and CDR2: SGHRS and YFSETQ. CDR3 loop: CASSLDIFGTDTQYF. The CDR3, as DNA: TGCGCCAGCAGCTTGGACATTTTTGGCACAGATACGCAGTATTTT.

This clonotype was seen repeatedly, ten times or more. This rearrangement joins TRBV6-6 to TRBJ2-1; 7 bases agree with TRBD1. CDR1 and CDR2 (germline): MNHNY, SVGAGI (reference sequence). The CDR3 is 13 amino acids. J gave up 4 bases and V 7 bases, and 4 bases lay outside the gene matches. CDR3 sequence (DNA): TGTGCCAGCACCCCACAGGGGTACAATGAGCAGTTCTTC. Translated, it gives CASTPQGYNEQFF.

This clonotype was seen only a few times. A read error may be the cause here, since a much bigger clone is one base away. The V call is TRBV20-1, the J call TRBJ2-1; TRBD2 aligns across 9 bases. Germline V CDR1 and CDR2: DFQATT, SNEGSKA (reference sequence). CDR3 length: 14 amino acids. CDR3 region: CSADSGSKGHEHFF. The CDR3 DNA is TGCAGTGCTGATAGCGGGAGTAAGGGCCATGAGCATTTCTTC.

The table lists this clonotype with many counts. V and J are TRBV7-2 and TRBJ2-3; 7 nucleotides align to TRBD2. With V trimmed by 2 bases and J by 1 base, 9 bases remained unmatched. This CDR3 region has 17 residues. The germline V gene has CDR1 SGHTA and CDR2 FQGNSA. CDR3 amino acids: CASSLRIDTSGTDTQYF. CDR3 bases: TGTGCCAGCAGCTTAAGAATTGACACTAGCGGCACAGATACGCAGTATTTT. Filled out from reference TRBV7-2 and TRBJ2-3, the complete variable domain reads GAGVSQSPSNKVTEKGKDVELRCDPISGHTALYWYRQSLGQGLEFLIYFQGNSAPDKSGLPSDRFSAERTGGSVSTLTIQRTQQEDSAVYLCASSLRIDTSGTDTQYFGPGTRLTVL.

This clonotype was seen ten or more times. V usage is TRBV6-5 and J usage is TRBJ2-7; 8 nucleotides match TRBD2. CDR3 size: 16 residues. Germline V lookup: CDR1 MNHEY, CDR2 SVGAGI. Trimming removed 2 bases from V and 0 bases from J; junction bases left unmatched: 6. DNA for the CDR3: TGTGCCAGCAGTTACGGATCCGGGGGGGACTCCTACGAGCAGTACTTC. Its translation is CASSYGSGGDSYEQYF.

The sample holds many counts of this clonotype. This chain joins TRBV20-1 and TRBJ2-1, with TRBD2 identical over 8 bases. The CDR3 sequence is 12 residues long. Per germline, CDR1 DFQATT and CDR2 SNEGSKA (reference sequence). J gave up 8 bases and V 3 bases, and 3 bases lay outside the gene matches. CDR3 in amino acids: CSASAGGDEQFF. The CDR3 region has the DNA TGCAGTGCTAGTGCGGGAGGTGATGAGCAGTTCTTC.

A note on this clonotype: This may come from a read error, since a much larger clone is one base off. The chain links TRBV10-3 to TRBJ1-1, with TRBD1 matching 7 bases. CDR1 is ENHRY and CDR2 is SYGVKD in the germline V gene. The CDR3 length is 14 residues. In DNA, the CDR3 is TGTGCCACCTCATACAGGGGTAAGGGCACTGAAGCTCTCTTT. Translation: CATSYRGKGTEALF.

This clonotype was recorded at least ten times. The chain has TRBV3-1 and TRBJ2-5, with 11 bases matching TRBD2. The V gene's germline CDR1 is LGHDT and CDR2 YNNKEL (reference sequence). The V segment lost 4 bases and the J segment 10 bases; nucleotides outside the gene matches: 11. This CDR3 region has 15 residues. For the CDR3, the DNA is TGTGCCAGCAGCCCTCCTGGACTAGCGGGCCGGGTCCAGTACTTC. Translation gives CASSPPGLAGRVQYF.

This clonotype was counted at least ten times. V usage is TRBV3-1 and J usage is TRBJ2-2; 7 bases match TRBD2. Germline-derived CDR1 and CDR2 are LGHDT and YNNKEL (reference sequence). The CDR3 runs 14 residues. The V and J ends lost 4 bases and 6 bases, in that order; junction bases with no gene match: 5. The CDR3 region is CASSPPGLAGELFF. In nucleotides, the CDR3 is TGTGCCAGCAGCCCTCCCGGACTAGCCGGGGAGCTGTTTTTT.

This clonotype turned up a few times. The chain is built from TRBV20-1 and TRBJ2-2; 15 bases align to TRBD2. Looked up from germline, CDR1 is DFQATT and CDR2 is SNEGSKA (reference sequence). CDR3 length equals 19 residues. The V and J ends lost 3 bases and 0 bases, in that order; junction bases with no gene match: 8. CDR3 coding DNA: TGCAGTGCTAGTCCATTCGGGACTAGCGGGGGGACGAACACCGGGGAGCTGTTTTTT. It encodes CSASPFGTSGGTNTGELFF.

This clonotype was seen many times. The J gene is TRBJ2-5, the V gene TRBV7-9; TRBD1 matches at 10 bases. The V and J ends lost 5 bases and 4 bases, in that order; junction bases with no gene match: 7. Germline-derived CDR1 and CDR2 are SEHNR and FQNEAQ (reference sequence). The CDR3 sequence is 15 residues long. The DNA of the CDR3 is TGTGCCAGCAGCCTGGGACAGGGGATCGGAGAGACCCAGTACTTC. Protein product: CASSLGQGIGETQYF.

This clonotype was seen at least ten times. This chain's CDR3 is CQGGRNTEAFF. The CDR3 nucleotides read TGCCAAGGCGGCAGAAACACTGAAGCTTTCTTT. The V call is TRBV29-1, the J call TRBJ1-1; D call uncertain. The CDR3 extends over 11 amino acids. Germline V CDR1 and CDR2: SQVTM, ANQGSEA.

This clonotype was seen repeatedly, ten times or more. The V gene is TRBV20-1, the J gene TRBJ2-3; TRBD1 is a possible D gene (5 bases). Germline CDR1 and CDR2: DFQATT and SNEGSKA (reference sequence). The V end was cut by 0 bases, the J end by 1 base, with 17 bases between. The CDR3 contains 17 residues. In DNA form, the CDR3 reads TGCAGTGCTAGAGATGATGGCATAAGGGGCGGCACAGATACGCAGTATTTT. It is translated as CSARDDGIRGGTDTQYF.

There are many counts of this clonotype. The genes are TRBV20-1 and TRBJ2-7; 14 bases line up with TRBD2. Germline assignment: CDR1 DFQATT and CDR2 SNEGSKA (reference sequence). With V trimmed by 5 bases and J by 3 bases, 3 bases remained unmatched. The CDR3 sequence is 14 residues long. The CDR3 loop is CSALTSGRGYEQYF. The CDR3 DNA is TGCAGTGCTCTGACTAGCGGGAGGGGCTACGAGCAGTACTTC.

This clonotype has ten or more counts. The J gene is TRBJ2-1, the V gene TRBV6-6, with D perhaps TRBD1 (5 bases). The CDR3 runs 13 residues. Trimming took off 4 bases at V and 5 bases at J, with 9 bases between the two ends. From germline, CDR1 is MNHNY and CDR2 SVGAGI (reference sequence). For the CDR3, the DNA is TGTGCCAGCAGTTCCAGGGTGCACAATGAGCAGTTCTTC. Translation gives CASSSRVHNEQFF.

This clonotype was counted many times. J is TRBJ2-7 and V is TRBV7-9; D unclear. The V end was cut by 5 bases, the J end by 4 bases, with 6 bases between. Germline CDR1 and CDR2: SEHNR and FQNEAQ (reference sequence). This CDR3 has 11 residues. This CDR3 reads CASSRQYEQYF. The DNA for the CDR3 is TGTGCCAGCAGCAGACAATACGAGCAGTACTTC.

This clonotype was recorded at least ten times. The V and J genes are TRBV7-9 and TRBJ2-7, with TRBD2 matching 12 bases. V lost 5 bases to trimming and J lost 0 bases; unmatched junction nucleotides: 11. Per the germline V gene, CDR1 is SEHNR and CDR2 is FQNEAQ (reference sequence). The CDR3 sequence is 18 residues long. CDR3 sequence (DNA): TGTGCCAGCAGCCGAAGACTAGCGGGAGTTGGCACCTCCTACGAGCAGTACTTC. Protein product: CASSRRLAGVGTSYEQYF.

With respect to this clonotype: This may be a read error, as it is one base from a much larger clone. The CDR3 DNA is TGTGCCAGCAGCCACCGCGGGGGCCACTCCTGCAATGAGCAGTTCTTC. Its translation is CASSHRGGHSCNEQFF. V is TRBV3-1 and J is TRBJ2-1, with a tentative D call TRBD2 (7 bases). Per the germline V gene, CDR1 is LGHDT and CDR2 is YNNKEL (reference sequence). This CDR3 comprises 16 residues.

In its sample, this clonotype was seen many times. The chain carries TRBV29-1 and TRBJ2-6, with D possibly matching TRBD1 (6 bases). The CDR3 contains 15 residues. The ends were cut back, 5 bases at V and 0 bases at J, with 11 bases in the middle. The V gene's germline CDR1 is SQVTM and CDR2 ANQGSEA. CDR3 bases: TGCAGCGTTACGGACAGTTTCTCTGGGGCCAACGTCCTGACTTTC. Its protein is CSVTDSFSGANVLTF.

This clonotype was observed a handful of times. V and J are TRBV20-1 and TRBJ1-2; TRBD1 matches 8 bases. The CDR3 is made up of 15 amino acids. CDR1 and CDR2 (germline): DFQATT, SNEGSKA (reference sequence). V shed 4 bases, J shed 4 bases, and the junction held 11 bases outside the gene matches. CDR3 nucleotide sequence: TGCAGTGCTAAGATCACCGGGACAGGCTTCTATGGCTACACCTTC. It is translated as CSAKITGTGFYGYTF.

A remark on this clonotype: A much larger clone lies a single base off, so this may be a read error. J is TRBJ1-4 and V is TRBV6-1; a possible D gene is TRBD1 (5 bases). CDR1 is MNHNS, CDR2 SASEGT, per germline. The length of the CDR3 is 16 residues. The CDR3: CTSSESPWDTNEKLFF. CDR3 DNA sequence: TGTACCAGCAGTGAATCCCCCTGGGACACTAATGAAAAACTGTTTTTT.

This clonotype was seen ten or more times. The chain joins TRBV20-1 to TRBJ1-2; D unresolved. This CDR3 is built from 14 residues. Germline lookup yields CDR1 DFQATT and CDR2 SNEGSKA (reference sequence). The V gene lost 2 bases and the J gene lost 6 bases, with 16 bases spanning the gap. CDR3 in DNA: TGCAGTGCTAGAACTGGCGAAGGGCGACATGGCTACACCTTC. Protein: CSARTGEGRHGYTF.

As concerns this clonotype: A single base separates this from a much larger clone, so it may be a read error. The rearrangement joins TRBV2 to TRBJ2-5, with a weak D call TRBD2 (6 bases). The CDR3 has 15 residues. Germline V gene lookup returns CDR1 SNHLY and CDR2 FYNNEI. This CDR3 reads CASRRERTPQETQSF. The CDR3 nucleotides read TGTGCCAGCAGACGGGAGAGAACACCCCAAGAGACCCAGTCCTTC.

This clonotype was observed at least ten times. V usage is TRBV25-1 and J usage is TRBJ1-2; D is ambiguous. V was trimmed by 3 bases and J by 4 bases, leaving 3 bases between them. The CDR3 loop spans 11 amino acids. In germline, CDR1 is MGHDK, CDR2 SYGVNS. The CDR3 sequence is CASSDGYGYTF. CDR3 in DNA: TGTGCCAGCAGTGATGGCTATGGCTACACCTTC.

The chain links TRBV13 to TRBJ1-3; no firm D call. Germline V gene sequence: CDR1 PRHDT, CDR2 FYEKMQ (reference sequence). The CDR3 length is 15 residues. Trimming removed 6 bases at V and 3 bases at J, with 15 bases between. The CDR3 sequence: CASSSTRHHGNTIYF. CDR3 coding DNA: TGTGCCAGCAGTTCCACGAGGCACCATGGAAACACCATATATTTT.

The chain links TRBV5-6 to TRBJ2-1; 9 bases line up with TRBD2. J gave up 3 bases and V 6 bases, and 13 bases lay outside the gene matches. The germline gives CDR1 SGHDT, CDR2 YYEEEE. The length of the CDR3 is 17 residues. CDR3 DNA: TGTGCCAGCATCTCGGGGACTAGCAATCTCTACTACAATGAGCAGTTCTTC. This sequence encodes CASISGTSNLYYNEQFF.